This T cell receptor beta chain appears in the sequencing data of a study of shared clonotypes between healthy human individuals. Study-level background: A couple of female and three male donors aged 18 to 49 were enrolled. Study-level points and caveats: Expectations were that clonotype sharing among donors would be affected by sequencing depth.

Note on this clone: Its antigen is not known.

In the authors' methods: ImmunoSEQ only sent back junction sequences with no quality scores, so filtering was done differently. Sequencing used immunoSEQ multiplex PCR; TCRdb keeps in-frame clones, though not all of them. For V, J and clone size, that table is used; D and trimming come from the DNA. The sample includes about 580,000 clones, 95% to 98% of them seen just once. V shed 6 bases and J shed 0 bases, with 14 bases lying between them. The germline V gene encodes CDR1 SNHLY and CDR2 FYNNEI. This CDR3 contains 16 residues. CD8 cells classed as naive were CD45RO-negative and positively selected for CCR7, excluding terminally differentiated effector memory CD45RA+ cells. Healthy HIV-negative adults with no recent acute infections or vaccinations were recruited as donors.

V and J are TRBV2 and TRBJ2-2; no firm D call. Sequences were obtained from naive CD8+ T cells sorted from blood. The sequence came from a man aged 30-40 years in good health. The CDR3, as DNA: TGTGCCAGCAGAGAGACTGAAGTCGCGAACACCGGGGAGCTGTTTTTT. Amino acids: CASRETEVANTGELFF.